The 14 T cell receptor beta chains presented below share a single source sample, sequenced in a study of T-cell reconstitution after alpha-beta-depleted transplantation in children. Using unique molecular identifiers, the investigators prepared the TCRbeta library. Each CDR3 protein gets one entry after TCRdb re-called the PCR reads with MiXCR. Among 500,000 or so distinct CDR3 sequences listed, over 25% were seen once. Specimen: PBMCs from the stem cell graft donor, collected from the stem cell graft. Receptors were obtained from a human donor who donated a stem cell graft to a child with aplastic anemia.

In its sample, this clonotype was seen once. This sequence joins TRBV6-2 or TRBV6-3 and TRBJ2-1; TRBD2 might be the D (6 bases). V was trimmed by 5 bases and J by 0 bases, leaving 20 bases between them. The CDR3 length is 18 residues. CDR1 and CDR2 (germline): MNHEY, SVGEGT. The CDR3 spells CASSMNLRDLTSYNEQFF. The CDR3, as DNA: TGTGCCAGCAGTATGAATCTTAGGGACTTAACCTCCTACAATGAGCAGTTCTTC.

V usage is TRBV28 and J usage is TRBJ2-7, with D uncertain. The V gene lost 5 bases and the J gene lost 5 bases, with 25 bases spanning the gap. In germline, CDR1 is MDHEN, CDR2 SYDVKM. This CDR3 has 17 amino acids. CDR3 nucleotide sequence: TGTGCCAGCAGTCCTTCGACCTGGCCTGGACCTGTCAACGAGCAGTACTTC. It encodes CASSPSTWPGPVNEQYF.

J is TRBJ2-3 and V is TRBV5-4; possible D gene TRBD2, 6 bases. V was clipped by 1 base and J by 4 bases, with 13 bases between them. The CDR3 sequence is 15 residues long. Germline CDR1 is SGHNT and CDR2 is YYREEE (reference sequence). CDR3 nucleotides: TGTGCCAGCAGCTTGATCGGGAGTGGTCCAGATACGCAGTATTTT. Encoded protein: CASSLIGSGPDTQYF.

This clonotype turned up a few times. V and J are TRBV7-9 and TRBJ2-1; perhaps TRBD2 as D (5 bases). Germline CDR1 is SEHNR and CDR2 is FQNEAQ (reference sequence). The germline V and J ends were trimmed by 6 bases and 9 bases, with 21 bases remaining between them. This CDR3 is 15 amino acids long. The CDR3 protein is CASRYGVTFSGEQFF. Here the CDR3 DNA reads TGTGCCAGCAGGTACGGGGTAACCTTTTCCGGTGAGCAGTTCTTC.

This chain connects TRBV7-9 to TRBJ1-4; D perhaps matches TRBD1 (6 bases). Trimming removed 5 bases at V and 8 bases at J, with 9 bases between. Per germline, CDR1 SEHNR and CDR2 FQNEAQ (reference sequence). The CDR3 extends over 12 amino acids. The CDR3 DNA follows: TGTGCCAGCAGCCCGGGGACAGAAAAACTGTTTTTT. Translation: CASSPGTEKLFF.

V and J are TRBV20-1 and TRBJ2-1; 8 nucleotides line up with TRBD1. Germline loops: CDR1 DFQATT, CDR2 SNEGSKA (reference sequence). The CDR3 runs 13 residues. The trim removed 7 bases at V and 5 bases at J, leaving 7 bases unmatched. CDR3 bases: TGCAGTGTGCCGGACAGGGTCCACAATGAGCAGTTCTTC. Translated, it gives CSVPDRVHNEQFF.

The chain combines TRBV20-1 with TRBJ2-3; D may be TRBD1 or TRBD2 (6 bases each). The CDR3 is made up of 18 amino acids. The V end lost 0 bases, the J end lost 2 bases, and 21 bases lay between the germline ends. Germline V CDR1 and CDR2: DFQATT, SNEGSKA (reference sequence). This chain's CDR3 is CSARDPRGGQSATDTQYF. The CDR3 DNA sequence: TGCAGTGCTAGAGATCCCAGAGGGGGGCAATCGGCCACAGATACGCAGTATTTT.

The chain combines TRBV12-3 or TRBV12-4 with TRBJ1-6, with TRBD1 as a possible D gene (6 bases). The CDR3 covers 15 residues. V lost 6 bases and J 12 bases, leaving 21 bases between the germline ends. CDR3 nucleotide sequence: TGTGCCAGCAGGTCCTCCGGGACAAGGGAGAAACCCCTCCACTTT. It codes for CASRSSGTREKPLHF.

This clonotype has just a few counts. In DNA, the CDR3 is TGTGCCAGCAGCTTGGAAACTAGCGGGAGAAGGACTGAGCAGTTCTTC. This gives the protein CASSLETSGRRTEQFF. The chain combines TRBV5-4 with TRBJ2-1; 11 bases are a match to TRBD2. The CDR3 is 16 amino acids. CDR1 is SGHNT and CDR2 is YYREEE in the germline V gene (reference sequence). V was clipped by 0 bases and J by 9 bases; unmatched bases: 8.

The chain recombines TRBV19 with TRBJ1-5; tentatively, D is TRBD1 (5 bases). Trimming left V 0 bases short and J 6 bases short, with 12 bases between. CDR1 and CDR2 from the germline V gene are LNHDA and SQIVND (reference sequence). This CDR3 has 15 amino acids. The DNA of the CDR3 is TGTGCCAGTAGTATAGATCATGGCAGGGCTCAGCCCCAGCATTTT. It yields the protein CASSIDHGRAQPQHF. The full variable domain, in which reference TRBV19 and TRBJ1-5 provide the parts outside the CDR3, is DGGITQSPKYLFRKEGQNVTLSCEQNLNHDAMYWYRQDPGQGLRLIYYSQIVNDFQKGDIAEGYSVSREKKESFPLTVTSAQKNPTAFYLCASSIDHGRAQPQHFGDGTRLSIL.

This clonotype was seen a few times. The rearrangement joins TRBV10-3 to TRBJ2-5; 9 bases fit TRBD2. This CDR3 has 16 amino acids. Germline V gene lookup returns CDR1 ENHRY and CDR2 SYGVKD. Trimming took 0 bases from V and 2 from J; bases not matched to a gene: 4. The CDR3 DNA reads TGTGCCATCAGTGAGTCCAGCGGGAGGACACAAGAGACCCAGTACTTC. Its translation: CAISESSGRTQETQYF.

This clonotype has ten or more counts. The chain recombines TRBV20-1 with TRBJ2-1; D is uncertain. V lost 3 bases and J 7 bases, leaving 16 bases between the germline ends. Looked up from germline, CDR1 is DFQATT and CDR2 is SNEGSKA (reference sequence). The CDR3 has 14 residues. As DNA, the CDR3 is TGCAGTGCTAGTTTCGGGCCAGCTTCGAATGAGCAGTTCTTC. Its protein product is CSASFGPASNEQFF.

This clonotype was counted between two and nine times. This rearrangement joins TRBV20-1 to TRBJ1-5, with D unresolved. Deletions cut 5 bases from V and 7 bases from J, with 21 bases between. The CDR3 is 15 amino acids. Germline assignment: CDR1 DFQATT and CDR2 SNEGSKA (reference sequence). CDR3 sequence (DNA): TGCAGTGCTCGCCCCTCGGAAGGGAGACGGCAGCCCCAGCATTTT. It yields the protein CSARPSEGRRQPQHF.

The V gene is TRBV12-3 or TRBV12-4, the J gene TRBJ1-2, with 10 bases lining up with TRBD1. There are 14 residues in the CDR3. V dropped 6 bases and J dropped 4; count of bases not matched to a gene: 5. The CDR3 is CASRRQGAGYGYTF. CDR3 coding DNA: TGTGCCAGCAGAAGACAGGGGGCTGGCTATGGCTACACCTTC.